The following is a TCR beta chain sequence with its context. This same CDR3 is encoded by further DNA sequences in the sample. This entry comes from a study of T cell changes during pregnancy in multiple sclerosis. Measured with immunoSEQ multiplex PCR; TCRdb has only the in-frame clones, and not every one. Among about 77,000 clones listed, about 89% were seen once. CDR1 and CDR2 from the germline V gene are MRHNA and SNTAGT. V was clipped by 2 bases and J by 2 bases; unmatched bases: 1. This CDR3 is 15 amino acids long. The V gene is TRBV6-4, the J gene TRBJ2-3; 10 positions agree with TRBD2. This receptor was taken from a female donor with multiple sclerosis, enrolled in a pregnancy study. The input for sequencing was peripheral blood, taken before pregnancy. This CDR3 reads CASSDSGGATDTQYF. In DNA, the CDR3 is TGTGCCAGCAGTGACAGCGGGGGGGCCACAGATACGCAGTATTTT.